This T cell receptor beta chain was retrieved from a study of blood T cell repertoires in COVID-19. Grouping used clinical history reported by participants in a survey and questionnaire. The table came from immunoSEQ multiplex PCR; TCRdb's copy has only in-frame clones and leaves some out. This sample has 400,000 or so clones, with more than 75% found just once. After removal of 6 bases from V and 5 bases from J, the junction contained 4 bases not matched to a gene. Germline V gene sequence: CDR1 SGHRS, CDR2 YFSETQ. The CDR3 sequence is 15 residues long. This clonotype was obtained from a man between 35 and 55 years old in a cohort exposed to, infected with or recovered from COVID-19 (not recorded which). This sequence joins TRBV5-1 and TRBJ2-1; the match to TRBD2 covers 14 bases. The material sequenced was PBMCs or T cells enriched from blood (not recorded which). Written as DNA, the CDR3 is TGCGCCAGCACCCCGGGACTAGCGGGGGACAATGAGCAGTTCTTC. Encoded protein: CASTPGLAGDNEQFF.